Each of the 3 T cell receptor beta chains below was sequenced from the same sample in a study of T cell repertoires in cytomegalovirus infection. Each CDR3 protein gets one entry after TCRdb re-called the reads with MiXCR. This table has about 150,000 distinct CDR3 sequences, about 25% appearing once. Specimen: PBMCs. The receptors originated from a human donor in good health (CMV status not recorded). Some clones in this sample may be carry-over from other donors' samples.

This clonotype was detected ten times or more. This chain connects TRBV7-8 to TRBJ1-1; 7 nucleotides match TRBD1. This CDR3 is 16 amino acids long. The germline V gene has CDR1 SGHVS and CDR2 FQNEAQ. V dropped 4 bases and J dropped 1; count of bases not matched to a gene: 9. The CDR3 sequence is CASSSSLEGANTEAFF. DNA of the CDR3: TGTGCCAGCAGCTCCAGTCTAGAGGGGGCGAACACTGAAGCTTTCTTT.

This rearrangement joins TRBV7-9 to TRBJ2-7, with 7 bases fitting TRBD2. Unmatched junction bases numbered 9, after V lost 6 bases and J lost 4 bases. Germline V gene data show CDR1 as SEHNR and CDR2 as FQNEAQ (reference sequence). The CDR3 is 14 residues long. The CDR3 protein is CASSPVGGRYEQYF. The CDR3 DNA sequence: TGTGCCAGCAGTCCAGTGGGGGGGAGGTACGAGCAGTACTTC.

The chain has TRBV29-1 and TRBJ1-1; D is unresolved. This CDR3 has 14 residues. Germline-derived CDR1 and CDR2 are SQVTM and ANQGSEA. Trimming stripped 4 bases from V and 3 bases from J, with 15 bases between. DNA of the CDR3: TGCAGCGTTGCCTACGGGCGTTGGGACACTGAAGCTTTCTTT. This gives the protein CSVAYGRWDTEAFF.